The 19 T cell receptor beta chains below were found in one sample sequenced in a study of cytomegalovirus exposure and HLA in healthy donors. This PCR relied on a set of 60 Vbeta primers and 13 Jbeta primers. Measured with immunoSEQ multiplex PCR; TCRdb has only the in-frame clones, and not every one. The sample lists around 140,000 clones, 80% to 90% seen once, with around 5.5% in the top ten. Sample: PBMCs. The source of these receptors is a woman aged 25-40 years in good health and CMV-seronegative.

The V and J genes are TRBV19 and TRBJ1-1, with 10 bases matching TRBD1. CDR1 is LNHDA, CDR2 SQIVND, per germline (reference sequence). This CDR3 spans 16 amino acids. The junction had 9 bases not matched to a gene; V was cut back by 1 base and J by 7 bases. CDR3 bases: TGTGCCAGTAGTATAGGGGACAGGGGCTGGGGCGTTGAAGCTTTCTTT. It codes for CASSIGDRGWGVEAFF.

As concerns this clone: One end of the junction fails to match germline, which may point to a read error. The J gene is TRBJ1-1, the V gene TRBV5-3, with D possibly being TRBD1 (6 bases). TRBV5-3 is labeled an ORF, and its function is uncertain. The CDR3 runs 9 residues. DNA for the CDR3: TGTGCCAGAAGCCCGGGACATCCCTTT. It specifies CARSPGHPF.

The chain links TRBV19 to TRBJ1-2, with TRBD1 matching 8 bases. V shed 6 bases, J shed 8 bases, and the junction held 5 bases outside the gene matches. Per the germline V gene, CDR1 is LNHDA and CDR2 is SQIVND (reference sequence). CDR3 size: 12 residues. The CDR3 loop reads CASSQGARGYTF. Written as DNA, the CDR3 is TGTGCCAGTAGCCAGGGGGCGAGGGGCTACACCTTC.

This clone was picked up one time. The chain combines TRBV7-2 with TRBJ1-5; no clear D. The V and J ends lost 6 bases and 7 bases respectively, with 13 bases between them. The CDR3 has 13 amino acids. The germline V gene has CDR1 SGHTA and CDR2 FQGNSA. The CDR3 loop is CASSPGNGQPQHF. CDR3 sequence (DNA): TGTGCCAGCAGTCCGGGAAATGGCCAGCCCCAGCATTTT.

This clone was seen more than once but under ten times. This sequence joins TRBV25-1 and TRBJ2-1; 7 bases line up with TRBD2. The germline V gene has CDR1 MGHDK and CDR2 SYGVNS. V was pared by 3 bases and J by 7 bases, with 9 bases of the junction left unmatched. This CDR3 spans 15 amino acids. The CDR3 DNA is TGTGCCAGCAGTGATGGGGGGGGAGGCGGAAATGAGCAGTTCTTC. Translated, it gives CASSDGGGGGNEQFF.

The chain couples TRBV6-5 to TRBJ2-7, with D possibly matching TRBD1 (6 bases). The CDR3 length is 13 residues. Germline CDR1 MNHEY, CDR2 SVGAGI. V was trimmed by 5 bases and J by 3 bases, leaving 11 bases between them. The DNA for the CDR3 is TGTGCCAGCAGTCTCCAGGACAGCTACGAGCAGTACTTC. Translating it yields CASSLQDSYEQYF.

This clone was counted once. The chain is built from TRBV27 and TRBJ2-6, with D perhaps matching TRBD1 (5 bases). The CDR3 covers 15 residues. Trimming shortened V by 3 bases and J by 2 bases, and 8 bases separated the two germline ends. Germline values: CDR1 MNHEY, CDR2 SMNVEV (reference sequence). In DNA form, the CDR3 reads TGTGCCAGCAGTTTGTGGGGCGCTGGGGCCAACGTCCTGACTTTC. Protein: CASSLWGAGANVLTF.

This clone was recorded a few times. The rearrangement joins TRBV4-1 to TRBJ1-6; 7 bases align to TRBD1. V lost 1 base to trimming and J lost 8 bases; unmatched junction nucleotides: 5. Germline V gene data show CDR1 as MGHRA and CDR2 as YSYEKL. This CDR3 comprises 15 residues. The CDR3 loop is CASSQGGDSYSPLHF. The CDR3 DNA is TGCGCCAGCAGCCAAGGGGGGGACAGCTATTCACCCCTCCACTTT.

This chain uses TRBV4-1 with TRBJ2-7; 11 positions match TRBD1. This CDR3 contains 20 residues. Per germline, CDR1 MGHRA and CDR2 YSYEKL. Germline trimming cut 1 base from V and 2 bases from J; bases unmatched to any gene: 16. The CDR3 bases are TGCGCCAGCAGCCAAGCTCATGGGACAGGGGGTTACTTTCCTCCCTACGAGCAGTACTTC. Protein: CASSQAHGTGGYFPPYEQYF.

The CDR3: CASSSPGLAGVKEQFF. CDR3 bases: TGTGCCAGCAGCTCACCGGGACTAGCGGGAGTTAAAGAGCAGTTCTTC. V gene TRBV7-2 combines with J gene TRBJ2-1, with 14 bases identical to TRBD2. The CDR3 runs 16 residues. V lost 4 bases and J lost 10; bases outside the gene matches: 9. The germline V gene has CDR1 SGHTA and CDR2 FQGNSA. The full variable domain, in which reference TRBV7-2 and TRBJ2-1 provide the parts outside the CDR3, is GAGVSQSPSNKVTEKGKDVELRCDPISGHTALYWYRQSLGQGLEFLIYFQGNSAPDKSGLPSDRFSAERTGGSVSTLTIQRTQQEDSAVYLCASSSPGLAGVKEQFFGPGTRLTVL.

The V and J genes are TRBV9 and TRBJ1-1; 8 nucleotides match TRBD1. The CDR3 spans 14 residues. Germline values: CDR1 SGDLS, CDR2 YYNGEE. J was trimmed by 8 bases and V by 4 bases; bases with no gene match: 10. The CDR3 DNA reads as TGTGCCAGCAGCCAGGGGGCGGTCCGACCGGAAGCTTTCTTT. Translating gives CASSQGAVRPEAFF.

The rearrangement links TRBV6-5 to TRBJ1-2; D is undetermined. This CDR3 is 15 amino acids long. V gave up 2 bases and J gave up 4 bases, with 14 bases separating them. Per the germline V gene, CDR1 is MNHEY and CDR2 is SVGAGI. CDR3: CASSYPRAVGYGYTF. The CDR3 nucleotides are TGTGCCAGCAGTTACCCGCGGGCGGTTGGCTATGGCTACACCTTC.

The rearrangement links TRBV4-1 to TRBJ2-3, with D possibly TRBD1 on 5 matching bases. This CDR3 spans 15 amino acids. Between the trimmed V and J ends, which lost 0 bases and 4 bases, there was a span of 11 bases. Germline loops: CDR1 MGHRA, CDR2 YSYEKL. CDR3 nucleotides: TGCGCCAGCAGCCAAGAGGGCAGGGCGGCAGATACGCAGTATTTT. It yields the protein CASSQEGRAADTQYF.

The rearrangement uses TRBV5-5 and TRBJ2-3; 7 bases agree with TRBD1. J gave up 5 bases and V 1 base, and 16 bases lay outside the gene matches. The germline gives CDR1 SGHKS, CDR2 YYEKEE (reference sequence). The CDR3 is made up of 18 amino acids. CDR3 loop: CASSLPQDRREPLDTQYF. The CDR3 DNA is TGTGCCAGCAGCTTGCCCCAGGACAGGCGCGAGCCTTTAGATACGCAGTATTTT.

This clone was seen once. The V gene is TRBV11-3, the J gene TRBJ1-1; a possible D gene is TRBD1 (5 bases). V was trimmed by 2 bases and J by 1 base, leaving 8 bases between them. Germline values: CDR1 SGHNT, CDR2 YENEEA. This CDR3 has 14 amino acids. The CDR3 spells CASSLQGSNTEAFF. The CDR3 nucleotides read TGTGCCAGCAGCTTACAGGGATCGAACACTGAAGCTTTCTTT.

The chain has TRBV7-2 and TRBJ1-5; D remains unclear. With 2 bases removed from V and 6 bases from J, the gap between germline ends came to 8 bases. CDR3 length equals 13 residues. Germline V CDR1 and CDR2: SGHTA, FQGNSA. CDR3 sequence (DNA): TGTGCCAGCAGCTTACGACAAGGTCAGCCCCAGCATTTT. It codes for CASSLRQGQPQHF.

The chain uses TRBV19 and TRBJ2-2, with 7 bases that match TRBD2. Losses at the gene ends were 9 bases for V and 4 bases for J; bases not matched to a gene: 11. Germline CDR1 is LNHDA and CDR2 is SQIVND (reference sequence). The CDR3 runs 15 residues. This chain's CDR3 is CASQEGGSATGELFF. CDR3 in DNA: TGTGCCAGCCAAGAAGGCGGGAGTGCCACCGGGGAGCTGTTTTTT.

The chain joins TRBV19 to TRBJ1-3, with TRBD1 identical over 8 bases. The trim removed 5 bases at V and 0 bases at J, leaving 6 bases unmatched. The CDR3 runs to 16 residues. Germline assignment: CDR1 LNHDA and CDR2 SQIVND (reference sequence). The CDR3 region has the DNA TGTGCCAGTAGTGCACACAGGGGGAGCTCTGGAAACACCATATATTTT. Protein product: CASSAHRGSSGNTIYF.

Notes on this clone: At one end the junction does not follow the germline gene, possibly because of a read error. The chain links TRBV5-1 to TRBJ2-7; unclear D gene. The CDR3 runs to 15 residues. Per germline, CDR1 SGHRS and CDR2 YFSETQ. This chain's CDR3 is CASSVDAQASHEQYF. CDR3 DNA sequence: TGCGCCAGCAGCGTGGACGCTCAAGCCTCCCACGAGCAGTACTTC.